This TCR beta chain was recorded in a study of blood T cell repertoires in COVID-19. About the research overall: Whether acute or convalescent, the COVID-19 samples came from the United States, Italy and Spain.

Participants had their cohort set by participant-reported clinical history. Authors' methods: Estimated nucleated cell counts came from reference gene primer amplification. Libraries were prepared by immunoSEQ multiplex PCR; TCRdb keeps only in-frame clonotypes and omits some of them. From that table come the V and J calls and clone size; the DNA was used to work out D and trimming. The profile shows around 340,000 clones, 65% to 90% of them singletons. The V gene's germline CDR1 is KGHDR and CDR2 SFDVKD. The length of the CDR3 is 13 residues. V was clipped by 3 bases and J by 8 bases; unmatched bases: 5.

The receptor's source is a woman between 40 and 55 years old with acute COVID-19. Material: PBMCs or T cells enriched from blood (not recorded which). This chain connects TRBV24-1 to TRBJ1-2, with 7 bases fitting TRBD1. The CDR3 loop is CATSDRQGGGYTF. The DNA of the CDR3 is TGTGCCACCAGTGATCGACAGGGAGGAGGCTACACCTTC.